A single T cell receptor (beta chain) is shown here with its context. Measured with immunoSEQ multiplex PCR; TCRdb has only the in-frame clones, and not every one. This table has around 110,000 clones, around 90% appearing once. The data stem from a study of T cell responses to AZD1222 COVID-19 vaccine. The material was peripheral blood, obtained 28 days after the second AZD1222 dose. The sequence was collected from an adult who received the AZD1222 COVID-19 vaccine.

The CDR3 sequence is CASSLVARYEQYF. As DNA, the CDR3 is TGCGCCAGCAGCTTGGTAGCTAGGTACGAGCAGTACTTC. V gene TRBV5-1 combines with J gene TRBJ2-7; D gene ambiguous. The V and J ends lost 0 bases and 4 bases respectively, with 8 bases between them. The CDR3 has 13 amino acids. Germline V gene sequence: CDR1 SGHRS, CDR2 YFSETQ.